The 32 T cell receptor beta chains below were found in one sample sequenced in a study of blood T cell repertoires in COVID-19. Libraries were prepared by immunoSEQ multiplex PCR; TCRdb keeps only in-frame clonotypes and omits some of them. The sample includes some 250,000 clones, over 85% of them seen just once. Sequences were obtained from PBMCs or T cells enriched from blood (not recorded which). The receptor source for this set is a woman in her twenties or thirties with acute COVID-19.

Only one count was recorded for this clone. The chain recombines TRBV20-1 with TRBJ2-7, with D perhaps TRBD2 (6 bases). The CDR3 spans 13 residues. The germline V gene encodes CDR1 DFQATT and CDR2 SNEGSKA (reference sequence). The ends were cut back, 5 bases at V and 0 bases at J, with 11 bases in the middle. DNA for the CDR3: TGCAGTGCTGGTGGACTATCCTCCTACGAGCAGTACTTC. Translated: CSAGGLSSYEQYF.

CDR3 coding DNA: TGTGCCATCAAACCAACGTCGGGGTATGGCTACACCTTC. Residues: CAIKPTSGYGYTF. The chain joins TRBV28 to TRBJ1-2; D unclear. V was cut by 10 bases and J by 5 bases, with 17 bases left in between. CDR3 length equals 13 residues. Germline CDR1 and CDR2: MDHEN and SYDVKM.

This chain uses TRBV28 with TRBJ1-2; D is uncertain. The CDR3 totals 17 residues. Germline V gene sequence: CDR1 MDHEN, CDR2 SYDVKM. V shed 2 bases and J shed 0 bases, with 16 bases lying between them. DNA of the CDR3: TGTGCCAGCAGTTTAGCGGGAGGCGGTCCGGCTAACTATGGCTACACCTTC. Protein: CASSLAGGGPANYGYTF.

Worth noting for this clone: In the same sample, other DNA sequences code for this CDR3. This chain links TRBV29-1 with TRBJ1-2; TRBD1 is a possible D gene (5 bases). The CDR3 is 11 residues long. Trimming took 4 bases from V and 2 from J, leaving 5 bases between them. Germline V gives CDR1 SQVTM, CDR2 ANQGSEA. The DNA for the CDR3 is TGCAGCGTTGCAGGGAACTATGGCTACACCTTC. It codes for CSVAGNYGYTF.

This chain connects TRBV7-8 to TRBJ2-1; 9 nucleotides align to TRBD2. Germline CDR1 reads SGHVS; CDR2 reads FQNEAQ. The CDR3 length is 19 residues. V dropped 0 bases and J dropped 0; count of bases not matched to a gene: 9. The CDR3 DNA is TGTGCCAGCAGCTTAGCCGTGACTAGCGGTCGGAGCTCCTACAATGAGCAGTTCTTC. Protein: CASSLAVTSGRSSYNEQFF.

The CDR3: CAKSRGDSGNTIYF. DNA of the CDR3: TGTGCCAAAAGCAGGGGGGATTCTGGAAACACCATATATTTT. The chain uses TRBV2 and TRBJ1-3; TRBD1 matches at 7 bases. The CDR3 runs 14 residues. Germline V CDR1 and CDR2: SNHLY, FYNNEI. J lost 1 base, V lost 10 bases, and 7 bases had no gene match.

The chain has TRBV10-3 and TRBJ2-1, with 8 bases identical to TRBD1. The germline gives CDR1 ENHRY, CDR2 SYGVKD. CDR3 length equals 13 residues. J gave up 15 bases and V 1 base, and 8 bases lay outside the gene matches. CDR3 residues: CAISEYLDRDRFF. The DNA for the CDR3 is TGTGCCATCAGTGAGTACTTGGACAGGGATAGGTTCTTC.

The chain employs TRBV6-2 or TRBV6-3 and TRBJ1-1; no clear D gene. The CDR3 sequence is 12 residues long. V dropped 4 bases and J dropped 11 bases, with 14 bases sitting between them. The V gene's germline CDR1 is MNHEY and CDR2 SVGEGT. CDR3 DNA: TGTGCCAGCAGTTTCGCGGGAAGACTGGCTTTCTTT. It encodes CASSFAGRLAFF.

The genes are TRBV19 and TRBJ1-2, with D unclear. The CDR3 runs to 12 residues. Trimming stripped 3 bases from V and 6 bases from J, with 8 bases between. Germline V gene data show CDR1 as LNHDA and CDR2 as SQIVND (reference sequence). The CDR3 protein is CASSIYGDGYTF. The CDR3, as DNA: TGTGCCAGTAGTATCTACGGGGATGGCTACACCTTC.

V is TRBV12-3 or TRBV12-4 and J is TRBJ1-1; no definite D call. Trimming pared 8 bases from V and 1 base from J, leaving 11 bases between. The CDR3 sequence is 13 residues long. The CDR3, as DNA: TGTGCCAGCCTTCCGGGAGCGAACACTGAAGCTTTCTTT. Amino acids: CASLPGANTEAFF.

CDR3 nucleotides: TGTGCCAGCAGCACAGGGACTAGCGTATCGGAGACCCAGTACTTC. Translating gives CASSTGTSVSETQYF. The chain is built from TRBV6-5 and TRBJ2-5; 10 positions agree with TRBD2. J was trimmed by 5 bases and V by 6 bases; bases with no gene match: 9. This CDR3 region has 15 residues. Germline V gene sequence: CDR1 MNHEY, CDR2 SVGAGI.

The genes are TRBV25-1 and TRBJ2-1, with D perhaps matching TRBD1 (5 bases). The CDR3 is 13 amino acids. From germline, CDR1 is MGHDK and CDR2 SYGVNS. The ends were cut back, 2 bases at V and 5 bases at J, with 7 bases in the middle. DNA for the CDR3: TGTGCCAGCAGTGAAATGGGGCACAATGAGCAGTTCTTC. Translating it yields CASSEMGHNEQFF.

V and J are TRBV19 and TRBJ1-2, with D possibly matching TRBD1 (5 bases). This CDR3 is built from 12 residues. The ends were cut back, 7 bases at V and 6 bases at J, with 12 bases in the middle. Germline CDR1 is LNHDA and CDR2 is SQIVND (reference sequence). The DNA for the CDR3 is TGTGCCAGTATGGGACTGAAAAATGGCTACACCTTC. Amino acids: CASMGLKNGYTF.

J is TRBJ2-1 and V is TRBV3-1 (or the pseudogene TRBV3-2), with unresolved D. CDR1 LGHDT and CDR2 YNNKEL come from the germline V gene (reference sequence). With 2 bases removed from V and 7 bases from J, the gap between germline ends came to 12 bases. There are 14 residues in the CDR3. Here the CDR3 DNA reads TGTGCCAGCAGCCAAAGTCCCAAGAGGAATGAGCAGTTCTTC. Translation gives CASSQSPKRNEQFF.

V and J are TRBV4-1 and TRBJ2-1; 7 bases align to TRBD1. The CDR3 extends over 16 amino acids. Unmatched junction bases numbered 5, after V lost 0 bases and J lost 3 bases. Germline V lookup: CDR1 MGHRA, CDR2 YSYEKL. The CDR3 DNA follows: TGCGCCAGCAGCCAAGAGGTAGCAGGGGGCTACAATGAGCAGTTCTTC. Protein sequence: CASSQEVAGGYNEQFF.

The V call is TRBV7-8, the J call TRBJ1-2; TRBD1 matches at 7 bases. V shed 1 base and J 3 bases; nucleotides not matched to a gene: 5. The CDR3 is 15 residues long. Germline V gives CDR1 SGHVS, CDR2 FQNEAQ. The CDR3 DNA is TGTGCCAGCAGCTTAGACCGACAGGGAGACTATGGCTACACCTTC. Residues: CASSLDRQGDYGYTF.

Note on this clone: At the DNA level, this CDR3 is encoded by other sequences in the same sample as well. V usage is TRBV7-2 and J usage is TRBJ1-5, with 7 bases lining up with TRBD1. This CDR3 is built from 13 residues. Unmatched junction bases numbered 2, after V lost 5 bases and J lost 4 bases. Germline V gene data show CDR1 as SGHTA and CDR2 as FQGNSA. Here the CDR3 DNA reads TGTGCCAGCAGCGTCAGGGGGAATCAGCCCCAGCATTTT. Protein product: CASSVRGNQPQHF.

The V and J genes are TRBV27 and TRBJ2-5; TRBD1 aligns across 9 bases. The germline CDR1 and CDR2 sequences are MNHEY and SMNVEV (reference sequence). There are 15 residues in the CDR3. The trim removed 6 bases at V and 7 bases at J, leaving 12 bases unmatched. The DNA for the CDR3 is TGTGCCAGCAGCTCCTCCCACAGGGGGCATTGGACCCAGTACTTC. Encoded protein: CASSSSHRGHWTQYF.

The chain recombines TRBV14 with TRBJ1-2; D may be TRBD1 (5 bases). The germline V and J ends were trimmed by 1 base and 4 bases, with 13 bases remaining between them. Looked up from germline, CDR1 is SGHDN and CDR2 is FVKESK. The length of the CDR3 is 15 residues. CDR3 region: CASSQGSGRAYGYTF. Written as DNA, the CDR3 is TGTGCCAGCAGCCAAGGTTCTGGCAGGGCCTATGGCTACACCTTC.

The chain has TRBV5-1 and TRBJ1-2, with D tentatively TRBD1 (6 bases). The CDR3 extends over 15 amino acids. Germline V lookup: CDR1 SGHRS, CDR2 YFSETQ. Trimming removed 4 bases at V and 4 bases at J, with 17 bases between. CDR3 in amino acids: CASSTGGQTIYGYTF. The CDR3 region has the DNA TGCGCCAGCAGCACCGGTGGACAGACGATCTATGGCTACACCTTC.

The rearrangement joins TRBV3-1 (or the pseudogene TRBV3-2) to TRBJ2-3; D might be TRBD2 (6 bases). Looked up from germline, CDR1 is LGHDT and CDR2 is YNNKEL (reference sequence). The germline V and J ends were trimmed by 4 bases and 4 bases, with 18 bases remaining between them. The CDR3 runs 16 residues. CDR3 region: CASSPQEGLLSDTQYF. In DNA, the CDR3 is TGTGCCAGCAGCCCACAGGAGGGACTCCTCTCAGATACGCAGTATTTT.

CDR3 nucleotide sequence: TGTGCCAGCAGCGGGGACAGGGCCTCATCCTACGAGCAGTACTTC. Its translation: CASSGDRASSYEQYF. The chain recombines TRBV5-6 with TRBJ2-7, with 9 nucleotides matching TRBD1. The length of the CDR3 is 15 residues. Germline V gene sequence: CDR1 SGHDT, CDR2 YYEEEE. The J segment lost 1 base and the V segment lost 4 bases, leaving 6 bases of the junction unmatched.

This rearrangement joins TRBV7-9 to TRBJ2-7; D possibly corresponds to TRBD1 (5 bases). Trimming cost V 5 bases and J 3 bases, with 11 bases left between them. The CDR3 has 13 residues. Germline V gives CDR1 SEHNR, CDR2 FQNEAQ (reference sequence). CDR3 sequence reads: CASSVKTDYEQYF. The CDR3 DNA sequence: TGTGCCAGCAGCGTAAAGACAGACTACGAGCAGTACTTC.

V is TRBV7-2 and J is TRBJ1-1; D perhaps matches TRBD1 (6 bases). CDR3 length equals 16 residues. The germline V gene encodes CDR1 SGHTA and CDR2 FQGNSA. V shed 1 base and J shed 2 bases, with 14 bases lying between them. The CDR3 protein is CASSLVLDRRNTEAFF. CDR3 bases: TGTGCCAGCAGCTTAGTTTTGGACAGACGTAACACTGAAGCTTTCTTT.

The CDR3 nucleotides are TGTGCCAGCAGCGCTATACCGGGACAGGGAAGCGAAAAACTGTTTTTT. This encodes CASSAIPGQGSEKLFF. The V and J genes are TRBV5-5 and TRBJ1-4, with 9 bases identical to TRBD1. The CDR3 loop spans 16 amino acids. The germline V gene encodes CDR1 SGHKS and CDR2 YYEKEE (reference sequence). The junction had 12 bases not matched to a gene; V was cut back by 4 bases and J by 8 bases.

This chain links TRBV3-1 (or the pseudogene TRBV3-2) with TRBJ1-2; perhaps TRBD1 as D (6 bases). V was clipped by 4 bases and J by 7 bases, with 19 bases between them. This CDR3 has 15 residues. CDR1 is LGHDT and CDR2 is YNNKEL in the germline V gene (reference sequence). The CDR3: CASSPFGGTETGYTF. The DNA for the CDR3 is TGTGCCAGCAGCCCCTTTGGGGGCACAGAAACTGGCTACACCTTC.

V and J are TRBV5-1 and TRBJ1-3; no clear D gene. The CDR3 consists of 16 residues. CDR1 SGHRS and CDR2 YFSETQ come from the germline V gene. The V gene lost 0 bases and the J gene lost 0 bases, with 10 bases spanning the gap. DNA of the CDR3: TGCGCCAGCAGCTTGGGCGGTCGGGACTCTGGAAACACCATATATTTT. Translated, it gives CASSLGGRDSGNTIYF. Supplemented by reference TRBV5-1 and TRBJ1-3, the full variable domain reads KAGVTQTPRYLIKTRGQQVTLSCSPISGHRSVSWYQQTPGQGLQFLFEYFSETQRNKGNFPGRFSGRQFSNSRSEMNVSTLELGDSALYLCASSLGGRDSGNTIYFGEGSWLTVV.

The DNA of the CDR3 is TGCAGTGCTAGTAACAGGGCTATGAACACTGAAGCTTTCTTT. Protein sequence: CSASNRAMNTEAFF. J is TRBJ1-1 and V is TRBV20-1; a weak D match, TRBD1 (6 bases). The CDR3 has 14 residues. The V end lost 3 bases, the J end lost 0 bases, and 11 bases lay between the germline ends. CDR1 and CDR2 (germline): DFQATT, SNEGSKA (reference sequence).

This clone was seen more than once but under ten times. The chain recombines TRBV28 with TRBJ2-1; TRBD2 is a possible D gene (6 bases). CDR3 size: 13 residues. Germline CDR1 is MDHEN and CDR2 is SYDVKM. V was cut by 8 bases and J by 4 bases, with 12 bases left in between. The CDR3 coding sequence is TGTGCCAGCCAGTTAGCGGTTTACAATGAGCAGTTCTTC. Protein: CASQLAVYNEQFF. The entire variable domain, with the rest obtained from reference TRBV28 and TRBJ2-1, is as follows: DVKVTQSSRYLVKRTGEKVFLECVQDMDHENMFWYRQDPGLGLRLIYFSYDVKMKEKGDIPEGYSVSREKKERFSLILESASTNQTSMYLCASQLAVYNEQFFGPGTRLTVL.

The gene calls are TRBV5-1 and TRBJ1-1; D is perhaps TRBD1 (5 bases). Germline values: CDR1 SGHRS, CDR2 YFSETQ. V was cut by 3 bases and J by 3 bases, with 18 bases left in between. CDR3 length equals 16 residues. DNA for the CDR3: TGCGCCAGCAGCTCGCAGACAGAAGCCCTTCACACTGAAGCTTTCTTT. Protein product: CASSSQTEALHTEAFF.

The V call is TRBV5-5, the J call TRBJ2-3; perhaps TRBD2 as D (7 bases). The CDR3 contains 17 residues. The germline V and J ends were trimmed by 4 bases and 1 base, with 19 bases remaining between them. Germline V gives CDR1 SGHKS, CDR2 YYEKEE (reference sequence). The CDR3 DNA reads TGTGCCAGCAGCCCGGGGGGCCGGGGGTGGGGCACAGATACGCAGTATTTT. It specifies CASSPGGRGWGTDTQYF.

V is TRBV28 and J is TRBJ1-2; 8 nucleotides align to TRBD1. Germline lookup yields CDR1 MDHEN and CDR2 SYDVKM. Germline trimming cut 5 bases from V and 8 bases from J; bases unmatched to any gene: 10. This CDR3 is built from 14 residues. CDR3 sequence reads: CASSPQQGAKGYTF. CDR3 in DNA: TGTGCCAGCAGTCCCCAGCAGGGGGCGAAGGGCTACACCTTC.